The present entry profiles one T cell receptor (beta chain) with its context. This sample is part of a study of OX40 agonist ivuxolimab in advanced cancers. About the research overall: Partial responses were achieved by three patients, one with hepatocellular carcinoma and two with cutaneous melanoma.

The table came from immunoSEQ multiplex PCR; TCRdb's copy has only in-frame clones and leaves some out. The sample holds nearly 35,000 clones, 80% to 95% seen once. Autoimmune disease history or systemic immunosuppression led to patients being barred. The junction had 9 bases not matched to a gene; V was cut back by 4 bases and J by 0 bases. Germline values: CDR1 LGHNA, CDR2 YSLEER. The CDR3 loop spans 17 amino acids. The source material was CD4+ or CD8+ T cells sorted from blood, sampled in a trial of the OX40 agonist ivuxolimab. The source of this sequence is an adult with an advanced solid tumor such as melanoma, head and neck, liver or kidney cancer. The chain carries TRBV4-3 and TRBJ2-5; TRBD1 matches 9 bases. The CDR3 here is CASSPKLGQGHQETQYF. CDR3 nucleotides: TGCGCCAGCAGCCCTAAACTGGGACAGGGCCACCAAGAGACCCAGTACTTC.